Below, 24 T cell receptor beta chains from the same sample are listed, as sequenced in a study of blood T cell repertoires in COVID-19. Assay: immunoSEQ multiplex PCR; the TCRdb copy retains only in-frame clones and omits some. This table holds more than 35,000 clones, around 83% found once. Sequenced: peripheral blood. The origin of the receptors is a woman older than 75 with acute or convalescent COVID-19.

J is TRBJ2-7 and V is TRBV21-1; TRBD1 is the table's D call, not checked against the DNA. TRBV21-1 is recorded as a pseudogene. The CDR3 totals 15 residues. The DNA of the CDR3 is TGTGCCAGCAGCAAGCAGACAGGGGGCTATGTCGAGCAGTACTTC. This gives the protein CASSKQTGGYVEQYF.

The chain recombines TRBV3-1 (or the pseudogene TRBV3-2) with TRBJ1-6, with a weak D call TRBD1 (6 bases). The V gene's germline CDR1 is LGHDT and CDR2 YNNKEL (reference sequence). The CDR3 consists of 16 residues. The V end was cut by 3 bases, the J end by 1 base, with 10 bases between. The CDR3 spells CASSHSRGSYNSPLHF. CDR3 bases: TGTGCCAGCAGCCATTCCAGGGGATCCTATAATTCACCCCTCCACTTT.

Only one count was recorded for this clone. This chain uses TRBV5-8 with TRBJ1-5; 9 bases map to TRBD1. The CDR3 covers 15 residues. Trimming removed 0 bases from V and 6 bases from J; junction bases left unmatched: 4. The germline V gene has CDR1 SGHTS and CDR2 YDEGEE. The CDR3 reads CASSLGDRDGQPQHF. DNA of the CDR3: TGTGCCAGCAGCTTGGGGGACAGGGACGGTCAGCCCCAGCATTTT.

The chain uses TRBV10-1 and TRBJ2-1; 9 nucleotides agree with TRBD1. The trim removed 3 bases at V and 2 bases at J, leaving 11 bases unmatched. Germline V gives CDR1 WNHNN, CDR2 SYGVQD (reference sequence). CDR3 length equals 18 residues. The CDR3 spells CASSEDRGFLLTYNEQFF. Written as DNA, the CDR3 is TGCGCCAGCAGTGAAGACAGGGGGTTCTTGTTGACCTACAATGAGCAGTTCTTC.

This clone was picked up one time. The chain uses TRBV11-1 and TRBJ1-1; the D gene is possibly TRBD1 (5 bases). CDR1 and CDR2 from the germline V gene are SGHAT and FQDESV (reference sequence). This CDR3 is 14 amino acids long. Trimming removed 3 bases from V and 0 bases from J, with 8 bases in between. DNA for the CDR3: TGTGCCAGCAGCTTGACAGCATTGAACACTGAAGCTTTCTTT. Amino acid sequence: CASSLTALNTEAFF.

This clone was observed a handful of times. Here the CDR3 reads CASSLTSEQYF. The CDR3 coding sequence is TGTGCCAGCAGCTTAACTAGCGAGCAGTACTTC. The chain recombines TRBV7-9 with TRBJ2-7, with TRBD2 as a possible D gene (5 bases). This CDR3 is 11 amino acids long. V lost 2 bases and J 6 bases, leaving 5 bases between the germline ends. Germline V gives CDR1 SEHNR, CDR2 FQNEAQ (reference sequence).

Here the CDR3 DNA reads TGCAGTGCCACGGTCCTCCGTGAGCAGTACTTC. Translated, it gives CSATVLREQYF. This chain connects TRBV20-1 to TRBJ2-7; the D is unclear. Germline CDR1 is DFQATT and CDR2 is SNEGSKA (reference sequence). V was cut by 6 bases and J by 7 bases, with 13 bases left in between. The CDR3 spans 11 residues.

The chain recombines TRBV5-1 with TRBJ2-5; maybe TRBD2 (5 bases). CDR1 SGHRS and CDR2 YFSETQ come from the germline V gene. The CDR3 runs to 14 residues. Deletions cut 4 bases from V and 5 bases from J, with 15 bases between. CDR3 in amino acids: CASSLEAGLETQYF. CDR3 sequence (DNA): TGCGCCAGCAGCCTGGAGGCGGGTTTGGAGACCCAGTACTTC.

V and J are TRBV5-1 and TRBJ2-2, with D unclear. Germline loops: CDR1 SGHRS, CDR2 YFSETQ. V was pared by 5 bases and J by 3 bases, with 5 bases between. The CDR3 has 12 amino acids. Here the CDR3 reads CASSYDTGELFF. The CDR3 coding sequence is TGCGCCAGCAGTTATGACACCGGGGAGCTGTTTTTT.

The J gene is TRBJ2-7, the V gene TRBV5-1, with TRBD1 matching 7 bases. After removal of 0 bases from V and 3 bases from J, the junction contained 9 bases not matched to a gene. Germline lookup yields CDR1 SGHRS and CDR2 YFSETQ. This CDR3 has 16 amino acids. The CDR3 here is CASSLAADRQIYEQYF. The DNA of the CDR3 is TGCGCCAGCAGCTTGGCCGCGGACAGGCAAATCTACGAGCAGTACTTC.

This clone has more than one count but fewer than ten. The chain joins TRBV19 to TRBJ1-5, with D possibly matching TRBD1 (6 bases). The CDR3 length is 16 residues. CDR1 is LNHDA, CDR2 SQIVND, per germline (reference sequence). V was trimmed by 6 bases and J by 0 bases, leaving 15 bases between them. In DNA, the CDR3 is TGTGCCAGTAGGTCCGAGGGGACAAATAGCAATCAGCCCCAGCATTTT. This codes for CASRSEGTNSNQPQHF.

V gene TRBV7-9 combines with J gene TRBJ2-1; 7 bases are a match to TRBD2. CDR1 is SEHNR and CDR2 is FQNEAQ in the germline V gene (reference sequence). With 4 bases clipped from V and 0 bases from J, the junction kept 6 bases outside the gene matches. The CDR3 is 16 residues long. The CDR3 bases are TGTGCCAGCAGCTCGACTAGCCCGAGCTCCTACAATGAGCAGTTCTTC. It translates to CASSSTSPSSYNEQFF.

The chain carries TRBV19 and TRBJ1-5; no definite D call. Germline CDR1 reads LNHDA; CDR2 reads SQIVND (reference sequence). The CDR3 runs 14 residues. The germline V and J ends were trimmed by 5 bases and 9 bases, with 17 bases remaining between them. In nucleotides, the CDR3 is TGTGCCAGTAGTGAGAGTACCCCTCGTCGGCCCCAGCATTTT. It encodes CASSESTPRRPQHF.

The chain employs TRBV6-5 and TRBJ2-6, with D uncertain. Deletions cut 8 bases from V and 0 bases from J, with 5 bases between. Germline V gene lookup returns CDR1 MNHEY and CDR2 SVGAGI. The CDR3 extends over 13 amino acids. The CDR3 nucleotides are TGTGCCAGCTTGGCCTCTGGGGCCAACGTCCTGACTTTC. This sequence encodes CASLASGANVLTF.

The chain joins TRBV11-3 to TRBJ1-1, with D perhaps matching TRBD1 (6 bases). The germline gives CDR1 SGHNT, CDR2 YENEEA. The ends were cut back, 5 bases at V and 1 base at J, with 8 bases in the middle. The CDR3 sequence is 13 residues long. CDR3 in amino acids: CASSRTANTEAFF. In DNA form, the CDR3 reads TGTGCCAGCAGCCGGACAGCGAACACTGAAGCTTTCTTT. Based on the CDR3 plus reference TRBV11-3 and TRBJ1-1, the full variable domain is EAGVVQSPRYKIIEKKQPVAFWCNPISGHNTLYWYLQNLGQGPELLIRYENEEAVDDSQLPKDRFSAERLKGVDSTLKIQPAELGDSAVYLCASSRTANTEAFFGQGTRLTVV.

The rearrangement joins TRBV24-1 to TRBJ1-1; D is ambiguous. The CDR3 length is 14 residues. V was trimmed by 3 bases and J by 3 bases, leaving 10 bases between them. Germline loops: CDR1 KGHDR, CDR2 SFDVKD. CDR3 nucleotide sequence: TGTGCCACCAGTGATGCACGGCGGGACACTGAAGCTTTCTTT. Its protein product is CATSDARRDTEAFF.

The V and J genes are TRBV18 and TRBJ2-3; 12 bases map to TRBD2. With V trimmed by 2 bases and J by 0 bases, 15 bases remained unmatched. The germline V gene encodes CDR1 KGHSH and CDR2 LQKENI. This CDR3 has 21 amino acids. The CDR3 sequence: CASSPFVGLAGPGGSTDTQYF. The CDR3 DNA reads as TGTGCCAGCTCACCATTCGTCGGACTAGCGGGGCCCGGCGGGAGCACAGATACGCAGTATTTT.

In its sample, this clone is medium-sized. J is TRBJ2-7 and V is TRBV5-4; TRBD2 agrees at 7 bases. This CDR3 has 14 residues. Trimming cost V 4 bases and J 1 base; bases outside gene matches: 5. Germline V lookup: CDR1 SGHNT, CDR2 YYREEE (reference sequence). CDR3 sequence reads: CASSPSGGSYEQYF. The DNA for the CDR3 is TGTGCCAGCAGCCCTAGCGGAGGGTCCTACGAGCAGTACTTC. The full variable domain, completed using reference TRBV5-4 and TRBJ2-7, is ETGVTQSPTHLIKTRGQQVTLRCSSQSGHNTVSWYQQALGQGPQFIFQYYREEENGRGNFPPRFSGLQFPNYSSELNVNALELDDSALYLCASSPSGGSYEQYFGPGTRLTVT.

This chain connects TRBV6-5 to TRBJ2-1, with a weak D call TRBD1 (5 bases). The ends were cut back, 5 bases at V and 1 base at J, with 12 bases in the middle. Germline V CDR1 and CDR2: MNHEY, SVGAGI. This CDR3 has 15 amino acids. The CDR3 DNA follows: TGTGCCAGCAGTCCCAGGGCCTTTTCCTACAATGAGCAGTTCTTC. This translates into CASSPRAFSYNEQFF.

This chain connects TRBV5-1 to TRBJ2-3, with 7 nucleotides matching TRBD2. The V gene end was trimmed by 3 bases and the J gene end by 3 bases; junction bases not matched to a gene: 10. Germline CDR1 and CDR2: SGHRS and YFSETQ. The CDR3 consists of 16 residues. CDR3 region: CASSSSSGVGTDTQYF. In DNA form, the CDR3 reads TGCGCCAGCAGCTCCTCTAGCGGAGTCGGTACAGATACGCAGTATTTT.

The chain joins TRBV18 to TRBJ1-1, with D unclear. Trimming shortened V by 3 bases and J by 1 base, and 6 bases separated the two germline ends. The germline CDR1 and CDR2 sequences are KGHSH and LQKENI. The CDR3 spans 13 residues. The CDR3 reads CASSPTGNTEAFF. CDR3 bases: TGTGCCAGCTCACCGACGGGGAACACTGAAGCTTTCTTT.

The chain joins TRBV18 to TRBJ2-3; 12 nucleotides line up with TRBD1. V shed 6 bases and J 3 bases; nucleotides not matched to a gene: 10. Germline loops: CDR1 KGHSH, CDR2 LQKENI. The CDR3 length is 17 residues. This CDR3 is CASSSGTGGSGTDTQYF. The DNA for the CDR3 is TGTGCCAGCTCTTCCGGGACAGGGGGCAGTGGAACAGATACGCAGTATTTT. Variable domain in full (rest from reference TRBV18 and TRBJ2-3): NAGVMQNPRHLVRRRGQEARLRCSPMKGHSHVYWYRQLPEEGLKFMVYLQKENIIDESGMPKERFSAEFPKEGPSILRIQQVVRGDSAAYFCASSSGTGGSGTDTQYFGPGTRLTVL.

The V and J genes are TRBV6-6 and TRBJ1-4, with a tentative D call TRBD1 (6 bases). CDR3 length equals 15 residues. Germline lookup yields CDR1 MNHNY and CDR2 SVGAGI (reference sequence). Trimming took 2 bases from V and 6 from J, leaving 13 bases between them. The CDR3 coding sequence is TGTGCCAGCAGTTACGGCGGACAGTCTTATGAAAAACTGTTTTTT. It specifies CASSYGGQSYEKLFF.

This chain uses TRBV19 with TRBJ2-4; perhaps TRBD2 as D (7 bases). The CDR3 covers 16 residues. CDR1 and CDR2 (germline): LNHDA, SQIVND (reference sequence). V was clipped by 3 bases and J by 3 bases, with 15 bases between them. The CDR3 here is CASSIRGGAGKNIQYF. The CDR3 DNA is TGTGCCAGTAGTATTAGGGGGGGCGCAGGCAAAAACATTCAGTACTTC.